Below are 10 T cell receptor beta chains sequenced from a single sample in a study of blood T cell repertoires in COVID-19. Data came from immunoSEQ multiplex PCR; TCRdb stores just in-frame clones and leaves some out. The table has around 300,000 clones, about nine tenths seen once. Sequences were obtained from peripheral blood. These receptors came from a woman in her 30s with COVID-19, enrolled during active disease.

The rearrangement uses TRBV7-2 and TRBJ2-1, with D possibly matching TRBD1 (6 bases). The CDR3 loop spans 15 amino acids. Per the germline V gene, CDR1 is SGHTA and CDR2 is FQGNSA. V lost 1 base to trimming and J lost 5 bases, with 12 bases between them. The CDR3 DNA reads TGTGCCAGCAGCTTAGGGGGTGGGGGCCACAATGAGCAGTTCTTC. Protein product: CASSLGGGGHNEQFF.

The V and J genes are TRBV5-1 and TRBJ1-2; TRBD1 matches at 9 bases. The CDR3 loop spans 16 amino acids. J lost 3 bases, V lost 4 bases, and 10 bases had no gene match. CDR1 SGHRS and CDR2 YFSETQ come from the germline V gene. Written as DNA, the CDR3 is TGCGCCAGCAGCGAGGGCCGGGACAGGGATTACTATGGCTACACCTTC. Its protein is CASSEGRDRDYYGYTF.

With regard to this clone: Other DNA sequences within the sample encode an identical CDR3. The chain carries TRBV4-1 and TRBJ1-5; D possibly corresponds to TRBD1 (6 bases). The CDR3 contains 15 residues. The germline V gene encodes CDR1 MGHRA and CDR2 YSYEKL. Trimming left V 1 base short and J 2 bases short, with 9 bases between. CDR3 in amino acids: CASSQVAGGNQPQHF. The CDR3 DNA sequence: TGCGCCAGCAGCCAAGTTGCAGGGGGCAATCAGCCCCAGCATTTT.

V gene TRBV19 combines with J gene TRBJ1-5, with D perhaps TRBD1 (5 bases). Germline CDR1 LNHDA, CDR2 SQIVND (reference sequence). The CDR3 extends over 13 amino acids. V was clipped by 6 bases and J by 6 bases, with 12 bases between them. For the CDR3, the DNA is TGTGCCAGTAGCGGGACTCACAGTCAGCCCCAGCATTTT. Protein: CASSGTHSQPQHF.

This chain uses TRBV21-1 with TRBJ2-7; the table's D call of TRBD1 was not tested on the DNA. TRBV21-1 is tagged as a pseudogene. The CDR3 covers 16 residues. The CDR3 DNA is TGTGCCAGCAGACTAAATGCTCGGGACAGGGACCACGAGCAGTACTTC. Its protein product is CASRLNARDRDHEQYF.

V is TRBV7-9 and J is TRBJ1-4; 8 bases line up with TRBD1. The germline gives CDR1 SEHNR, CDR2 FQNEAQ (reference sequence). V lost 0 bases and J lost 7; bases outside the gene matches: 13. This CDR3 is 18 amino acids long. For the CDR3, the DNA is TGTGCCAGCAGCTTAGCTTCAGTCCGTGACAGGGGAAGTGAAAAACTGTTTTTT. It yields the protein CASSLASVRDRGSEKLFF.

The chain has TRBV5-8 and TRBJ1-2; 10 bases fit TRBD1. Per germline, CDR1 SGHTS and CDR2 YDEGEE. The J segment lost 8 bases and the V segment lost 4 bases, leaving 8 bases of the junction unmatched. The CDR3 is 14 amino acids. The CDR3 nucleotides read TGTGCCAGCAGCACGAGACAGGGGGCTGGGGGCTACACCTTC. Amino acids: CASSTRQGAGGYTF.

The CDR3 DNA follows: TGTGCCAGCAGCTTAGTTGATTTGGGGGCGGTCGACGATGAGCAGTTCTTC. Translation gives CASSLVDLGAVDDEQFF. The J gene is TRBJ2-1, the V gene TRBV7-9; maybe TRBD1 (6 bases). The V gene's germline CDR1 is SEHNR and CDR2 FQNEAQ (reference sequence). This CDR3 is 17 amino acids long. Trimming took 1 base from V and 8 from J, leaving 21 bases between them. The variable domain in full, completed from reference TRBV7-9 and TRBJ2-1, reads DTGVSQNPRHKITKRGQNVTFRCDPISEHNRLYWYRQTLGQGPEFLTYFQNEAQLEKSRLLSDRFSAERPKGSFSTLEIQRTEQGDSAMYLCASSLVDLGAVDDEQFFGPGTRLTVL.

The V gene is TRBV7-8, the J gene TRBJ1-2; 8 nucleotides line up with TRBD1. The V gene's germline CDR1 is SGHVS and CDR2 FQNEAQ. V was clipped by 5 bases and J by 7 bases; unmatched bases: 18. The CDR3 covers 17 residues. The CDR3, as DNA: TGTGCCAGCAGCAAGGGACAGGTCTTAATCCTCTCGGGTGGCTACACCTTC. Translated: CASSKGQVLILSGGYTF.

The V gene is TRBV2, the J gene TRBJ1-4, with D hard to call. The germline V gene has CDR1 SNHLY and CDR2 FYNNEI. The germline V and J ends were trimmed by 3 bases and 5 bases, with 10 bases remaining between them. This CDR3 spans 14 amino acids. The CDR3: CASSDFGQNEKLFF. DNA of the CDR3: TGTGCCAGCAGTGATTTCGGTCAAAATGAAAAACTGTTTTTT.